Below are 21 T cell receptor beta chains sequenced from a single sample in a study of human T cells and chemical hapten exposure. TCRdb redid the calling of the RACE reads with MiXCR, one entry per CDR3 protein. The sample lists fewer than 200,000 distinct CDR3 sequences; about 30% were seen once. Regarding time point: patch test 3, about 24 weeks after DPC sensitization. As to treatment: therapeutic diphenylcyclopropenone sensitization with weekly scalp DPC. The sample here was whole blood, taken in connection with sensitization to the hapten diphenylcyclopropenone (DPC). Receptors originate from a young woman with alopecia areata. Some clones in this sample may be carry-over from other donors' samples.

This rearrangement joins TRBV29-1 to TRBJ1-2; D gene uncertain. The CDR3 is 16 amino acids. The V end was cut by 5 bases, the J end by 1 base, with 20 bases between. In germline, CDR1 is SQVTM, CDR2 ANQGSEA. The CDR3 here is CSVLSNRQQSNYGYTF. CDR3 coding DNA: TGCAGCGTTTTATCAAATAGGCAGCAAAGTAACTATGGCTACACCTTC.

In nucleotides, the CDR3 is TGCAGTGCTAGATGGCAGAACAACTATGGCTACACCTTC. This gives the protein CSARWQNNYGYTF. The chain is built from TRBV20-1 and TRBJ1-2; D is uncertain. V was trimmed by 2 bases and J by 2 bases, leaving 9 bases between them. The germline gives CDR1 DFQATT, CDR2 SNEGSKA (reference sequence). The CDR3 covers 13 residues.

The chain combines TRBV2 with TRBJ2-7, with 7 positions matching TRBD2. The CDR3 loop spans 13 amino acids. V dropped 7 bases and J dropped 5; count of bases not matched to a gene: 8. CDR1 is SNHLY and CDR2 is FYNNEI in the germline V gene. CDR3 sequence: CASTGGGHHEQYF. CDR3 DNA: TGTGCCAGCACGGGCGGGGGTCACCACGAGCAGTACTTC.

The chain combines TRBV20-1 with TRBJ2-1; tentatively, D is TRBD2 (6 bases). The V gene lost 2 bases and the J gene lost 6 bases, with 8 bases spanning the gap. This CDR3 has 12 residues. The germline V gene encodes CDR1 DFQATT and CDR2 SNEGSKA (reference sequence). CDR3 amino acids: CSARRDFNEQFF. The CDR3 DNA reads TGCAGTGCTAGAAGGGACTTCAATGAGCAGTTCTTC.

The chain recombines TRBV10-3 with TRBJ1-2; D gene uncertain. CDR3 length: 13 residues. The germline V and J ends were trimmed by 2 bases and 3 bases, with 7 bases remaining between them. Germline CDR1 ENHRY, CDR2 SYGVKD. As DNA, the CDR3 is TGTGCCATCAGTGAGCGCACGGACTATGGCTACACCTTC. Its translation: CAISERTDYGYTF.

The chain employs TRBV7-2 and TRBJ2-3; D is possibly TRBD1 or TRBD2 (5 bases each). The CDR3 spans 13 residues. CDR1 is SGHTA and CDR2 is FQGNSA in the germline V gene. Deletions cut 5 bases from V and 9 bases from J, with 15 bases between. CDR3 DNA sequence: TGTGCCAGCAGCCCCCACTTGGGGGACACGCAGTATTTT. This encodes CASSPHLGDTQYF.

The V call is TRBV18, the J call TRBJ2-5; weak D call: TRBD1 (6 bases). The CDR3 runs 14 residues. V lost 5 bases and J 2 bases, leaving 12 bases between the germline ends. Germline CDR1 reads KGHSH; CDR2 reads LQKENI. The CDR3, as DNA: TGTGCCAGCTCAGCCCAGGGGTTGCAAGAGACCCAGTACTTC. Protein: CASSAQGLQETQYF.

The genes are TRBV5-1 and TRBJ2-7; D is perhaps TRBD1 or TRBD2 (6 bases each). CDR1 SGHRS and CDR2 YFSETQ come from the germline V gene. The CDR3 contains 17 residues. The ends were cut back, 1 base at V and 0 bases at J, with 17 bases in the middle. For the CDR3, the DNA is TGCGCCAGCAGCTTGATACCGGGGGCCCAGAGCTCCTACGAGCAGTACTTC. Translation gives CASSLIPGAQSSYEQYF. The full variable domain, completed using reference TRBV5-1 and TRBJ2-7, is KAGVTQTPRYLIKTRGQQVTLSCSPISGHRSVSWYQQTPGQGLQFLFEYFSETQRNKGNFPGRFSGRQFSNSRSEMNVSTLELGDSALYLCASSLIPGAQSSYEQYFGPGTRLTVT.

V is TRBV12-3 or TRBV12-4 and J is TRBJ1-2; a possible D gene is TRBD1 (5 bases). There are 13 residues in the CDR3. Trimming took off 5 bases at V and 5 bases at J, with 12 bases between the two ends. The CDR3 sequence is CASSAGGRYGYTF. The CDR3 DNA is TGTGCCAGCAGTGCGGGGGGTCGGTATGGCTACACCTTC.

This clonotype showed up many times. The V gene is TRBV7-2, the J gene TRBJ1-3; no reliable D call. The CDR3 covers 15 residues. Germline V gene data show CDR1 as SGHTA and CDR2 as FQGNSA. V was clipped by 1 base and J by 6 bases, with 13 bases between them. CDR3 residues: CASSLVLGVENTIYF. The CDR3 nucleotides are TGTGCCAGCAGCTTAGTTTTGGGAGTTGAAAACACCATATATTTT. The full variable domain, rest sourced from reference TRBV7-2 and TRBJ1-3, is GAGVSQSPSNKVTEKGKDVELRCDPISGHTALYWYRQSLGQGLEFLIYFQGNSAPDKSGLPSDRFSAERTGGSVSTLTIQRTQQEDSAVYLCASSLVLGVENTIYFGEGSWLTVV.

This clonotype has ten or more counts. The chain recombines TRBV14 with TRBJ2-3; TRBD2 matches at 11 bases. CDR1 and CDR2 (germline): SGHDN, FVKESK. The CDR3 length is 16 residues. Trimming took 1 base from V and 3 from J; bases not matched to a gene: 3. In DNA, the CDR3 is TGTGCCAGCAGCCAAGTGGGGACTAGCGGAACAGATACGCAGTATTTT. This gives the protein CASSQVGTSGTDTQYF.

The chain couples TRBV6-4 to TRBJ2-3; D may be TRBD2 (7 bases). Per germline, CDR1 MRHNA and CDR2 SNTAGT. Trimming removed 3 bases from V and 3 bases from J, with 13 bases in between. The CDR3 has 15 residues. The CDR3 protein is CASSEGGGATDTQYF. CDR3 bases: TGTGCCAGCAGTGAGGGGGGGGGGGCGACAGATACGCAGTATTTT.

J is TRBJ1-1 and V is TRBV29-1, with a weak D call TRBD1 (5 bases). The CDR3 covers 12 residues. Per germline, CDR1 SQVTM and CDR2 ANQGSEA. Trimming left V 7 bases short and J 0 bases short, with 9 bases between. The CDR3 loop is CSGRRVNTEAFF. CDR3 sequence (DNA): TGCAGCGGTCGCAGGGTGAACACTGAAGCTTTCTTT.

The sample holds a few counts of this clonotype. V gene TRBV12-2 combines with J gene TRBJ2-5. TRBV12-2 is a known pseudogene. The CDR3 contains 16 residues. The CDR3 nucleotides read TGTGCAAGTCGCTTAGGGGATGTTGCCGATCAAGAGACCCAGTACTTC. This sequence encodes CASRLGDVADQETQYF.

This chain links TRBV4-1 with TRBJ1-1; D is unresolved. The V gene lost 4 bases and the J gene lost 5 bases, with 14 bases spanning the gap. CDR3 size: 14 residues. Germline V gene data show CDR1 as MGHRA and CDR2 as YSYEKL. CDR3 protein: CASSPPLWETEAFF. Written as DNA, the CDR3 is TGCGCCAGCAGCCCCCCTTTGTGGGAGACTGAAGCTTTCTTT.

The chain joins TRBV29-1 to TRBJ1-4; 8 bases agree with TRBD1. Germline assignment: CDR1 SQVTM and CDR2 ANQGSEA. The CDR3 is made up of 14 amino acids. With 6 bases clipped from V and 3 bases from J, the junction kept 6 bases outside the gene matches. The CDR3 DNA reads as TGCAGCGTCGGTACAGGGGGGTCTAATGAAAAACTGTTTTTT. Protein sequence: CSVGTGGSNEKLFF.

In its sample, this clonotype was seen a few times. This chain joins TRBV5-1 and TRBJ1-1; possibly TRBD1 for D (5 bases). The CDR3 consists of 15 residues. V was clipped by 0 bases and J by 5 bases, with 14 bases between them. In germline, CDR1 is SGHRS, CDR2 YFSETQ. CDR3 sequence: CASSLERGYRTEAFF. The DNA for the CDR3 is TGCGCCAGCAGCTTGGAAAGGGGCTACCGGACTGAAGCTTTCTTT.

The chain has TRBV4-1 and TRBJ2-5; D could derive from TRBD1 or TRBD2 (7 bases each). Trimming pared 3 bases from V and 8 bases from J, leaving 25 bases between. Germline lookup yields CDR1 MGHRA and CDR2 YSYEKL. CDR3 size: 17 residues. This CDR3 reads CASSHPPQGGRRTTQYF. The CDR3 DNA is TGCGCCAGCAGCCACCCCCCCCAGGGGGGGCGGCGAACAACCCAGTACTTC.

The chain employs TRBV11-2 and TRBJ1-1, with a tentative D call TRBD1 (5 bases). From germline, CDR1 is SGHAT and CDR2 FQNNGV. This CDR3 has 13 amino acids. With 2 bases removed from V and 1 base from J, the gap between germline ends came to 5 bases. CDR3 in amino acids: CASSLRGNTEAFF. The CDR3 coding sequence is TGTGCCAGCAGCTTAAGGGGGAACACTGAAGCTTTCTTT.

V and J are TRBV6-2 or TRBV6-3 and TRBJ2-5; 7 bases are a match to TRBD2. The germline gives CDR1 MNHEY, CDR2 SVGEGT. J gave up 5 bases and V 10 bases, and 4 bases lay outside the gene matches. This CDR3 region has 11 residues. CDR3 loop: CATGLGETQYF. The CDR3 region has the DNA TGTGCCACAGGACTAGGGGAGACCCAGTACTTC.

In this sample, this clonotype turned up a few times. The genes are TRBV4-2 and TRBJ2-1; no reliable D call. The germline gives CDR1 LGHNA, CDR2 YNFKEQ. Trimming took 2 bases from V and 9 from J, leaving 11 bases between them. This CDR3 comprises 13 residues. CDR3 nucleotides: TGTGCCAGCAGCCAACCCTCTGGGCCTGAGCAGTTCTTC. It encodes CASSQPSGPEQFF.